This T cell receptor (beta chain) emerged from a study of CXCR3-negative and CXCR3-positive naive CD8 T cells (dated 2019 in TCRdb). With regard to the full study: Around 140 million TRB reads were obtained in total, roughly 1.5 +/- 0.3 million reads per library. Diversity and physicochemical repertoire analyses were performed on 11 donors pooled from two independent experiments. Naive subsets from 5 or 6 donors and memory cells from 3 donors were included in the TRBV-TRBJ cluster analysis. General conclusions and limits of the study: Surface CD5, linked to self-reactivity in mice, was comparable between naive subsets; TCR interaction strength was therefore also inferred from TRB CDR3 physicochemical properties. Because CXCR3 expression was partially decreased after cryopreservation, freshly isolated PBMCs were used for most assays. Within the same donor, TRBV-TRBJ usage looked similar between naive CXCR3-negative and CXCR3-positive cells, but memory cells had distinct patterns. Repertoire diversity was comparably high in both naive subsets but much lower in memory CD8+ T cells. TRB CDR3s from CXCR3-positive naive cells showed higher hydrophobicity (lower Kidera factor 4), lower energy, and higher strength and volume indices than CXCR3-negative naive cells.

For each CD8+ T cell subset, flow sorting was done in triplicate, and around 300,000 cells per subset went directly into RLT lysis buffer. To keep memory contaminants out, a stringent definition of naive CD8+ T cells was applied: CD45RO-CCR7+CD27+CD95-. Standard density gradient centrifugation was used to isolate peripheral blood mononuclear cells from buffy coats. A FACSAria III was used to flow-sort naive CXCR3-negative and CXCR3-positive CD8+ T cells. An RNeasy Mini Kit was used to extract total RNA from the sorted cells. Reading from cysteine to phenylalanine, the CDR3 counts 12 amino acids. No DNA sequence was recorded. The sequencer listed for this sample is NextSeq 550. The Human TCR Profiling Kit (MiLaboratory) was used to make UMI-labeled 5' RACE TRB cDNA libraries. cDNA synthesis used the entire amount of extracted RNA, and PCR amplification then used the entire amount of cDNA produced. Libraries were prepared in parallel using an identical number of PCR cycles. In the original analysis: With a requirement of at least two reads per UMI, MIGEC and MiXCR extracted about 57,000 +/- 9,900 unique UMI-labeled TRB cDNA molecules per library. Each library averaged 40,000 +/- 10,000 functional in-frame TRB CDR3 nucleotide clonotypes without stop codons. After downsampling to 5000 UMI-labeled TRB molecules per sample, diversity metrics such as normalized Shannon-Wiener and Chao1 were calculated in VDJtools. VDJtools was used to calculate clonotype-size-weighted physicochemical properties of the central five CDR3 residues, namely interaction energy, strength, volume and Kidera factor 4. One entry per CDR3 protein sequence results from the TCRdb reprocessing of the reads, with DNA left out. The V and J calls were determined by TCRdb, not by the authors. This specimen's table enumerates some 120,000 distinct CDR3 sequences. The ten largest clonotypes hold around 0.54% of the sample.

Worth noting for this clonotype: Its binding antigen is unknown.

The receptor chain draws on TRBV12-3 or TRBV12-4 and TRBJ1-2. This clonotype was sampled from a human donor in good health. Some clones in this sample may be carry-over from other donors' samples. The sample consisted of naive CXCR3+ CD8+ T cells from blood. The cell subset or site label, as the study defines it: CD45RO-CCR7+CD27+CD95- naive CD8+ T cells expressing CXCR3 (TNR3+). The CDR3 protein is CASSLDMNGYTF.